This TCR beta chain is drawn from a study of T cell responses to AZD1222 COVID-19 vaccine (dated by TCRdb to the early 2020s). Study-wide context: AZD1222 recipients given second doses at about 4 weeks or at about 12 weeks were pooled, since spike-specific TCR depth and breadth were not found to differ between the two schedules. TCR sequencing covered fewer than 250 trial participants: 200 to 220 given two doses of AZD1222 and around 25 given two doses of MenACWY control vaccine. Enrollment into the trials was organized by age into subgroups of 18-55, 56-69 and 70-plus years, and those subgroups contained about 150, 27 and 61 TCR-sequenced participants, respectively.

The CDR3 regions of human TCRbeta chains were subjected to immunosequencing. Per the source publication's procedure: Repertoire TCRs were checked for matches against a reference library of SARS-CoV-2-specific TCRs that had been generated using the MIRA antigen-specificity platform. Breadth was defined as the fraction of unique TCRs that were SARS-CoV-2-associated. Depth was defined as the fraction of total T cells that were SARS-CoV-2-associated. Each spike-specific TCR was assigned to its reactive spike region and to a CD4 or CD8 class using the MIRA data. Log10-transformed breadth and depth values were compared by one-way ANOVA with Sidak's multiple comparisons tests. TCRdb provides this immuneACCESS table in a form limited to in-frame rearrangements. Some clones are lacking; in checked studies, under half of them reflect an unresolved V gene, and why the rest are absent is not known. V and J calls and clone size are those listed in that table; D and trimming were worked out from the DNA. For this sample the table gives about 170,000 clones, of which about nine tenths were detected only once. The top ten hold roughly 1.5% of the sample.

Study-wide conclusions, independent of this receptor: Most participants were white British and females outnumbered males, and the authors suggested that clonal diversity may have been underestimated. Epitopes outside the regions mutated in the B.1.351 and B.1.1.7 variants were reportedly recognized by nearly half of the unique spike-specific TCRs. The 56-69-year group was small, and its depth increase did not reach significance, likely because of low power. After two AZD1222 doses, spike-specific TCR breadth and depth were significantly higher than at day 0 and than in MenACWY recipients. Conclusions about previously exposed vaccinees are limited, since just 6 or 7 AZD1222 recipients were seropositive for SARS-CoV-2 at baseline. The whole spike protein was spanned by vaccine-associated CD4 TCRs, and dominant responses were seen in regions 160-218 and 743-854. Because no samples from the day 14 peak response were available, repertoires could be characterized only after the peak T cell response.

To note about this clone: Its recognized antigen is unknown. No base quality information exists; no much larger clone differs at one position.

The germline V gene sets CDR1 to LGHNA and CDR2 to YSLEER. Between the V and J ends, shortened by 0 bases and 4 bases respectively, the junction contains 13 bases. The CDR3 contains 15 residues, cysteine and phenylalanine counted. Only the CDR3 DNA stays, 45 bases, in frame from base 1. This specimen's time point label, interpreted: baseline before first vaccination. Vaccinee samples were obtained from the UK trials COV001 and COV002, which included a single-blind randomized controlled phase 2/3 trial of AZD1222 (ChAdOx1 nCoV-19) in healthy adults. For TCRbeta chain sequencing, PBMC samples from trial participants were taken at day 0 and at day 28 after the second dose.

This material consisted of peripheral blood, taken on day 0 of AZD1222 vaccination. This chain is built from TRBV4-3 and TRBJ2-7, with the D gene uncertain. This clonotype originated in an adult in good health. The sequenced DNA is TGCGCCAGCAGCCAAGATCCTGGGATCCTGTACGAGCAGTACTTC. The translation is CASSQDPGILYEQYF.